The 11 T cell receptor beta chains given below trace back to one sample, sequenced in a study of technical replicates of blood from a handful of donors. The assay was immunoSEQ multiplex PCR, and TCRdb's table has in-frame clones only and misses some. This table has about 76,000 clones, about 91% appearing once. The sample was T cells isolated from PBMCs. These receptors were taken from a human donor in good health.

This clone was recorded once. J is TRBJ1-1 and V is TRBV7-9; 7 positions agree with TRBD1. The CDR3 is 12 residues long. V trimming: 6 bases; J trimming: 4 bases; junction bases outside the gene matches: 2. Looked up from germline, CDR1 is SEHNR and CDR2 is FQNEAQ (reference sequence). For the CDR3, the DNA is TGTGCCAGCAGTCGGGACAGCACTGAAGCTTTCTTT. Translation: CASSRDSTEAFF. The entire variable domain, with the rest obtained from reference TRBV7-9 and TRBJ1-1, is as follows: DTGVSQNPRHKITKRGQNVTFRCDPISEHNRLYWYRQTLGQGPEFLTYFQNEAQLEKSRLLSDRFSAERPKGSFSTLEIQRTEQGDSAMYLCASSRDSTEAFFGQGTRLTVV.

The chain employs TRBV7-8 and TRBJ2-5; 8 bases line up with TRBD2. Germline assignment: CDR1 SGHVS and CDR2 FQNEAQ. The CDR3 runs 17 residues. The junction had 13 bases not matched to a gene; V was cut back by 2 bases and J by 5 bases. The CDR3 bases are TGTGCCAGCAGCTTAATAAGCGGGGGTTCTCTGGGGGAGACCCAGTACTTC. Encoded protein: CASSLISGGSLGETQYF.

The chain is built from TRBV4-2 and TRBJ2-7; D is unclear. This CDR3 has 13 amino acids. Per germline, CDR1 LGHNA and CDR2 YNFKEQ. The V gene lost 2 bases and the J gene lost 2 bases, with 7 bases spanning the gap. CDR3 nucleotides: TGTGCCAGCAGCCAACGACTGACCTACGAGCAGTACTTC. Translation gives CASSQRLTYEQYF.

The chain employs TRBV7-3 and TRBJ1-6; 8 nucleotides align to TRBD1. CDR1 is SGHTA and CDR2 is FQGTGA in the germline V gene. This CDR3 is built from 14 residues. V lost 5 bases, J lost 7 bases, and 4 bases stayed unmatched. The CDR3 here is CASSLGTGNSPLHF. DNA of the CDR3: TGTGCCAGCAGCCTTGGGACAGGCAATTCACCCCTCCACTTT. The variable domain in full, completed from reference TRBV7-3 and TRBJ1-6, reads GAGVSQTPSNKVTEKGKYVELRCDPISGHTALYWYRQSLGQGPEFLIYFQGTGAADDSGLPNDRFFAVRPEGSVSTLKIQRTERGDSAVYLCASSLGTGNSPLHFGNGTRLTVT.

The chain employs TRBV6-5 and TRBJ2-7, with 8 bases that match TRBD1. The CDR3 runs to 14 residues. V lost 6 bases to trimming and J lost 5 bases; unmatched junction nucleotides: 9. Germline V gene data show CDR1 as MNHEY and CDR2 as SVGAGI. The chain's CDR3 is CASRFGQGRNEQYF. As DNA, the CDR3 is TGTGCCAGCAGGTTTGGACAGGGAAGGAACGAGCAGTACTTC.

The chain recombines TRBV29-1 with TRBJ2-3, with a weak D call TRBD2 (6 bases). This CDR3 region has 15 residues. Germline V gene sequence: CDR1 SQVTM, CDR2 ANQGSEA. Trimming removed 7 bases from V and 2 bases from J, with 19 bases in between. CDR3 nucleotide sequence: TGCAGCGGTTGGGGAGGACCCACAATCACAGATACGCAGTATTTT. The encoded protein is CSGWGGPTITDTQYF.

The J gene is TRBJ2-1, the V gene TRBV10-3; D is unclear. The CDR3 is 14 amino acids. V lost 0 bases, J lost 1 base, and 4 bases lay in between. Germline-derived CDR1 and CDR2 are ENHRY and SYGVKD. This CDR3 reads CAISESTSYNEQFF. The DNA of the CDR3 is TGTGCCATCAGTGAGTCGACATCCTACAATGAGCAGTTCTTC.

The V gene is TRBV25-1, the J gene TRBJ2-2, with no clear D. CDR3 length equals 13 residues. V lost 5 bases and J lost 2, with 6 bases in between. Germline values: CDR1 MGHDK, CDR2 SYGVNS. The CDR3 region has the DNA TGTGCCAGCAGTCCCAGAAACACCGGGGAGCTGTTTTTT. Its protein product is CASSPRNTGELFF.

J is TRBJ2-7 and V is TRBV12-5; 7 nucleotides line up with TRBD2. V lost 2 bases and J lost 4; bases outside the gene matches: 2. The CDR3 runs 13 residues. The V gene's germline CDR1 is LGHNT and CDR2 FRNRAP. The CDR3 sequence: CASGLLGGYEQYF. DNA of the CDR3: TGTGCTAGTGGTTTGTTGGGGGGGTACGAGCAGTACTTC.

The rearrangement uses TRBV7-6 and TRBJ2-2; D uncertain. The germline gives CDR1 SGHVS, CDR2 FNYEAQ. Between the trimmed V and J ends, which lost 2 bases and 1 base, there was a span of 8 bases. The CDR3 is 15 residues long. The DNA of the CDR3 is TGTGCCAGCAGCTTAACCCGAGGGAACACCGGGGAGCTGTTTTTT. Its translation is CASSLTRGNTGELFF.

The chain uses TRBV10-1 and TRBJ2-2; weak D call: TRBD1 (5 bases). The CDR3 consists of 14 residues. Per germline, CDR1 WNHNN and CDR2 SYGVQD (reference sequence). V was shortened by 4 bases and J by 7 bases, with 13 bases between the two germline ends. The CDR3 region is CASSGPGKGGELFF. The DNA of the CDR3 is TGCGCCAGCAGTGGCCCAGGGAAGGGCGGGGAGCTGTTTTTT.